This T cell receptor (beta chain) was recorded in a study of T cell repertoires in cytomegalovirus infection. Study-level findings and limits: HLA-C-restricted CMV clonotypes gave the most frequent clonotype in two of eight donors.

The CDR3 is made up of 15 amino acids. Germline V gives CDR1 MGHRA, CDR2 YSYEKL. The ends were cut back, 0 bases at V and 8 bases at J, with 16 bases in the middle. One entry per CDR3 protein results from TCRdb running MiXCR on the reads. The profile shows a few hundred thousand distinct CDR3 sequences, over 15% of them singletons. This clonotype was observed at least ten times. No antigen is known for it. The chain is built from TRBV4-1 and TRBJ1-2; TRBD1 is a possible D gene (6 bases). Sequencing input: CD8+ T cells from PBMCs. The TCR comes from a human donor in good health (CMV status not recorded). Some clones in this sample may be carry-over from other donors' samples. The DNA of the CDR3 is TGCGCCAGCAGCCAAGATGCAGGGGCCCAAAGGGGCTACACCTTC. This codes for CASSQDAGAQRGYTF.